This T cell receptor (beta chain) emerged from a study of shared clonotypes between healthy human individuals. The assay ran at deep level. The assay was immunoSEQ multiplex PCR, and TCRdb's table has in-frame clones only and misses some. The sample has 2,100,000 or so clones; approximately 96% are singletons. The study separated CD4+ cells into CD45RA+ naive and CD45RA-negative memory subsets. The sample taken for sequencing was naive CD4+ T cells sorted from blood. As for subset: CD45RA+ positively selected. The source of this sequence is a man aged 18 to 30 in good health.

The CDR3 spells CSVLANTEAFF. CDR3 DNA: TGCAGCGTTCTGGCGAACACTGAAGCTTTCTTT. The chain employs TRBV29-1 and TRBJ1-1, with D uncertain. CDR3 length: 11 amino acids. Germline V CDR1 and CDR2: SQVTM, ANQGSEA. Trimming took 5 bases from V and 1 from J, leaving 5 bases between them.